A selection of T cell receptor beta chains follows, all from one sample in a study of T cells and Merkel cell carcinoma outcomes. Sequencing was performed with immunoSEQ multiplex PCR; in TCRdb, only in-frame clones are kept and a portion is missing. The table has around 2,100 clones, over 85% seen once; the top ten hold 1.8%. The specimen sequenced was tumor tissue from Merkel cell carcinoma. All receptors come from a human donor with Merkel cell carcinoma. Both conserved end residues are trimmed from each CDR3. A D gene is named only where the DNA matches it firmly. Clone size appears in some rows only: once, few, many, or a class for an expanded clone.

clone size | V gene | D gene | CDR3 protein
. | TRBV6-1 | . | ASSVGGGNQPQH
. | TRBV7-2 | . | ASSFNWEGQY
. | TRBV10-3 | . | AITGAVNTEAF
. | TRBV29-1 | TRBD1 | SVDAGQGTYEQY
. | TRBV7-2 | TRBD2 | ASSAGLAGFNEQF
. | TRBV6-5 | TRBD1 | ASSKGQAHTEAF
. | TRBV6-1 | . | ASGWDFQETQY
. | TRBV11-3 | . | AIHRPCSYEQY
. | TRBV5-4 | . | ASSLAYNEQF
. | TRBV4-2 | TRBD2 | ASGPTSGRANTGELF
. | TRBV29-1 | TRBD2 | SAQKLAGVDNEQF
. | TRBV7-9 | . | ATRTDFTDTQY
. | TRBV5-5 | TRBD1 | ASRAGGTGGHEQY
. | TRBV29-1 | . | SVGGHLNTEAF
once | TRBV5-4 | . | ASSLDSQETQY
. | TRBV18 | . | ASSPFRAGNTIY
. | TRBV7-9 | . | ASSLGVGSATEAF
once | TRBV9 | . | ASSSYKTESGNTIY
. | TRBV5-1 | . | ASGGGGGTDTQY
few | TRBV7-2 | . | ASSLAGGRTEAF
. | TRBV5-1 | . | ASSSREKYSYEQY
. | TRBV5-4 | TRBD2 | ASSLGGTSGVYANEQF
once | TRBV6-1 | TRBD1 | ASTEDRGDYGYT
. | TRBV6-6 | . | AMTGPKVDNEQF
. | TRBV19 | . | ASSSGHPYEQY
. | TRBV13 | . | ASSHRVGELF
. | TRBV13 | . | ASRVPGGANVLT